A single sample gave rise to the 17 T cell receptor beta chains below, sequenced in a study of cytomegalovirus exposure and HLA in healthy donors. The primer mix had 60 Vbeta and 13 Jbeta primers. The method was immunoSEQ multiplex PCR; TCRdb's version includes in-frame clones alone and lacks a portion of them. The sample has some 170,000 clones, approximately 80% seen once. The source material was PBMCs. The receptors come from a woman between 18 and 29 years old in good health and CMV-seropositive.

This clone was observed a single time. The CDR3 bases are TGTGCCAGTAGTATAAGCAGGCGCGCGGAGCAGTACTTC. Protein: CASSISRRAEQYF. The chain recombines TRBV19 with TRBJ2-7, with D unclear. V shed 2 bases and J shed 7 bases, with 12 bases lying between them. Germline values: CDR1 LNHDA, CDR2 SQIVND (reference sequence). This CDR3 has 13 amino acids.

The chain combines TRBV19 with TRBJ2-1, with 7 bases identical to TRBD2. Germline CDR1 is LNHDA and CDR2 is SQIVND (reference sequence). The CDR3 has 13 residues. The ends lost 7 bases at V and 6 bases at J; junction bases unmatched: 6. The CDR3 spells CASNPAGSNEQFF. CDR3 DNA sequence: TGTGCCAGTAACCCAGCGGGGAGCAATGAGCAGTTCTTC.

This clone was seen only once. The chain carries TRBV15 and TRBJ1-5; TRBD1 is a possible D gene (6 bases). Trimming removed 1 base at V and 6 bases at J, with 16 bases between. The CDR3 runs to 16 residues. Germline CDR1 LNHNV, CDR2 YYDKDF (reference sequence). The CDR3 sequence: CATSRGLSGVVQPQHF. The CDR3 DNA sequence: TGTGCCACCAGCAGAGGTCTTTCAGGGGTAGTTCAGCCCCAGCATTTT.

This clone was seen a few times. This rearrangement joins TRBV5-1 to TRBJ2-4; D is perhaps TRBD2 (6 bases). The CDR3 spans 17 residues. Trimming took off 0 bases at V and 1 base at J, with 14 bases between the two ends. CDR1 is SGHRS and CDR2 is YFSETQ in the germline V gene. DNA of the CDR3: TGCGCCAGCAGCTTGGCCTTGGCGACTAGGGCCAAAAACATTCAGTACTTC. Protein: CASSLALATRAKNIQYF.

The V and J genes are TRBV6-4 and TRBJ1-5, with 9 bases matching TRBD1. The germline gives CDR1 MRHNA, CDR2 SNTAGT. J lost 6 bases, V lost 2 bases, and 5 bases had no gene match. The CDR3 is 15 residues long. The CDR3 bases are TGTGCCAGCAGTGACCCGGACAGGGGCGGTCAGCCCCAGCATTTT. It yields the protein CASSDPDRGGQPQHF.

As regards this clone: At one boundary the junction diverges from the germline segment, which might be a read error. This chain joins TRBV30 and TRBJ1-4; TRBD1 matches at 9 bases. The length of the CDR3 is 12 residues. CDR1 and CDR2 (germline): GTSNPN, SVGIG (reference sequence). The CDR3 loop reads CAWRDFRQGEVF. In nucleotides, the CDR3 is TGTGCCTGGAGGGACTTCCGACAGGGGGAGGTTTTT.

This clone has just a few counts. The chain employs TRBV4-2 and TRBJ1-4, with 8 bases that match TRBD1. Germline CDR1 LGHNA, CDR2 YNFKEQ. V was clipped by 0 bases and J by 0 bases; unmatched bases: 12. The CDR3 contains 20 residues. CDR3 loop: CASSQDPQFRGQATNEKLFF. DNA of the CDR3: TGTGCCAGCAGCCAAGATCCTCAATTCAGGGGGCAGGCAACTAATGAAAAACTGTTTTTT.

J is TRBJ1-6 and V is TRBV4-2; 8 bases map to TRBD1. Germline values: CDR1 LGHNA, CDR2 YNFKEQ. Trimming removed 1 base from V and 9 bases from J; junction bases left unmatched: 8. The CDR3 length is 16 residues. This CDR3 is CASSQVGQGATSPLHF. The CDR3 DNA is TGTGCCAGCAGCCAAGTGGGGCAGGGGGCGACTTCACCCCTCCACTTT.

J is TRBJ2-3 and V is TRBV5-1, with TRBD1 matching over 10 bases. Losses at the gene ends were 4 bases for V and 6 bases for J; bases not matched to a gene: 5. Germline CDR1 reads SGHRS; CDR2 reads YFSETQ. This CDR3 has 14 residues. The CDR3 sequence: CASSRDRGADTQYF. CDR3 DNA sequence: TGCGCCAGCAGCCGGGACAGGGGAGCGGATACGCAGTATTTT. Combining the CDR3 with reference TRBV5-1 and TRBJ2-3 gives the whole variable domain KAGVTQTPRYLIKTRGQQVTLSCSPISGHRSVSWYQQTPGQGLQFLFEYFSETQRNKGNFPGRFSGRQFSNSRSEMNVSTLELGDSALYLCASSRDRGADTQYFGPGTRLTVL.

The chain joins TRBV5-1 to TRBJ1-3, with D possibly TRBD1 on 5 matching bases. V lost 4 bases and J lost 0, with 14 bases in between. Germline CDR1 is SGHRS and CDR2 is YFSETQ. The CDR3 spans 16 residues. The CDR3 here is CASSAGHAGSGNTIYF. Here the CDR3 DNA reads TGCGCCAGCAGCGCCGGACACGCCGGCTCTGGAAACACCATATATTTT.

This clone was observed a handful of times. The chain has TRBV27 and TRBJ2-7, with D unclear. Trimming stripped 2 bases from V and 5 bases from J, with 13 bases between. The CDR3 has 14 residues. CDR1 is MNHEY, CDR2 SMNVEV, per germline (reference sequence). CDR3 protein: CASSLMAGFDEQYF. CDR3 DNA sequence: TGTGCCAGCAGTTTAATGGCAGGATTCGACGAGCAGTACTTC.

The rearrangement uses TRBV5-6 and TRBJ2-3; 10 bases line up with TRBD1. The ends lost 6 bases at V and 9 bases at J; junction bases unmatched: 7. This CDR3 region has 13 residues. Germline V CDR1 and CDR2: SGHDT, YYEEEE. Here the CDR3 reads CASTVMTGGTQYF. Here the CDR3 DNA reads TGTGCCAGCACCGTAATGACAGGGGGCACGCAGTATTTT.

The chain couples TRBV19 to TRBJ2-1; D is undetermined. CDR3 size: 14 residues. Germline-derived CDR1 and CDR2 are LNHDA and SQIVND (reference sequence). Trimming took off 3 bases at V and 4 bases at J, with 10 bases between the two ends. The CDR3 protein is CASSIIARYNEQFF. CDR3 nucleotide sequence: TGTGCCAGTAGTATTATCGCCAGATACAATGAGCAGTTCTTC.

This chain joins TRBV11-2 and TRBJ2-5, with 9 bases aligning to TRBD1. The junction had 14 bases not matched to a gene; V was cut back by 7 bases and J by 5 bases. The CDR3 is 16 residues long. Germline lookup yields CDR1 SGHAT and CDR2 FQNNGV. The CDR3 region has the DNA TGTGCCAGCAATTCTCCGCGGGACAGGGATGTTGAGACCCAGTACTTC. Encoded protein: CASNSPRDRDVETQYF.

CDR3 nucleotides: TGTGCCAGCAGCCCTAGGGACAGGCTCCCTGTCTCTGGGGCCAACGTCCTGACTTTC. This sequence encodes CASSPRDRLPVSGANVLTF. The chain couples TRBV7-9 to TRBJ2-6; 8 positions agree with TRBD1. CDR1 is SEHNR and CDR2 is FQNEAQ in the germline V gene (reference sequence). The ends lost 5 bases at V and 0 bases at J; junction bases unmatched: 12. The CDR3 runs 19 residues.

This clone was counted once. The chain recombines TRBV4-3 with TRBJ2-1; 8 nucleotides align to TRBD2. The CDR3 is made up of 17 amino acids. Germline V CDR1 and CDR2: LGHNA, YSLEER. The ends lost 3 bases at V and 6 bases at J; junction bases unmatched: 13. The CDR3 DNA follows: TGCGCCAGCAGCCACCAAGTAATGGGACTAGTACCCAATGAGCAGTTCTTC. Translating gives CASSHQVMGLVPNEQFF.

The rearrangement joins TRBV9 to TRBJ1-2, with 8 bases that match TRBD1. Trimming at V came to 4 bases and at J to 8 bases, leaving 19 bases not matched to a gene. This CDR3 is 17 amino acids long. Germline values: CDR1 SGDLS, CDR2 YYNGEE. Here the CDR3 DNA reads TGTGCCAGCAGCCCCGCCCCGGGGCAGGGGGCTTTTTACGGCTACACCTTC. Amino acid sequence: CASSPAPGQGAFYGYTF.